This passage covers 30 T cell receptor beta chains from one sample sequenced in a study of type 1 and type 2 diabetes patients. The PCR template was genomic DNA. The TCR beta CDR3 region was amplified using 30 forward and 13 reverse primers. MiXCR, applied by TCRdb to the multiplex PCR reads, yields one record per CDR3 protein. In the table there are around 300,000 distinct CDR3 sequences, around 47% of which are singletons. Material for sequencing was peripheral blood mononuclear cells (PBMCs). The receptors shown here come from a young man with type 2 diabetes.

The chain is built from TRBV2 and TRBJ2-7; D uncertain. V dropped 6 bases and J dropped 4 bases, with 16 bases sitting between them. CDR1 and CDR2 from the germline V gene are SNHLY and FYNNEI. This CDR3 has 14 residues. CDR3 sequence: CASSPQILTYEQYF. DNA for the CDR3: TGTGCCAGCAGCCCCCAGATCTTGACTTACGAGCAGTACTTC.

Comments on this clonotype: A much larger clone sits a single nucleotide away, making a read error possible. This chain links TRBV7-2 with TRBJ2-7, with a possible D match to TRBD2 (5 bases). The CDR3 covers 15 residues. The V gene lost 1 base and the J gene lost 5 bases, with 15 bases spanning the gap. CDR1 is SGHTA and CDR2 is FQGNSA in the germline V gene. The CDR3 DNA follows: TGTGCCAGCAGCTTAGGTAGGCGCGTTAGCGACGAGCAGTACTTC. Amino acid sequence: CASSLGRRVSDEQYF.

The chain recombines TRBV15 with TRBJ2-7; D is tentatively TRBD1 or TRBD2 (5 bases each). There are 14 residues in the CDR3. Trimming left V 0 bases short and J 6 bases short, with 12 bases between. CDR1 and CDR2 (germline): LNHNV, YYDKDF (reference sequence). CDR3 protein: CATSRDHGAGEQYF. DNA of the CDR3: TGTGCCACCAGCAGAGATCACGGGGCGGGCGAGCAGTACTTC.

This chain joins TRBV7-3 and TRBJ2-5; 9 nucleotides align to TRBD1. The junction had 8 bases not matched to a gene; V was cut back by 5 bases and J by 4 bases. The CDR3 contains 15 residues. The germline gives CDR1 SGHTA, CDR2 FQGTGA. The CDR3 DNA sequence: TGTGCCAGCAGCCTGACGGACAGGGGACGAGAGACCCAGTACTTC. Translating it yields CASSLTDRGRETQYF. The complete variable domain, with remaining parts taken from reference TRBV7-3 and TRBJ2-5, reads GAGVSQTPSNKVTEKGKYVELRCDPISGHTALYWYRQSLGQGPEFLIYFQGTGAADDSGLPNDRFFAVRPEGSVSTLKIQRTERGDSAVYLCASSLTDRGRETQYFGPGTRLLVL.

As to this clonotype: The junction shows a germline mismatch at one end, possibly a read error. The chain has TRBV28 and TRBJ2-5; 7 bases agree with TRBD1. The length of the CDR3 is 15 residues. The germline V gene encodes CDR1 MDHEN and CDR2 SYDVKM. The CDR3 here is CASSRTGTSLRGGHF. CDR3 bases: TGTGCCAGCAGCAGGACCGGGACAAGCCTAAGAGGGGGCCACTTC.

The chain couples TRBV7-6 to TRBJ2-7; 7 positions match TRBD1. With 3 bases clipped from V and 2 bases from J, the junction kept 7 bases outside the gene matches. The CDR3 has 15 residues. Germline CDR1 reads SGHVS; CDR2 reads FNYEAQ. CDR3 coding DNA: TGTGCCAGCAGCTTTAGGACAGGAGTAACCTACGAGCAGTACTTC. Protein product: CASSFRTGVTYEQYF.

This sequence joins TRBV28 and TRBJ1-2; D gene uncertain. V lost 6 bases and J lost 1, with 12 bases in between. CDR1 and CDR2 from the germline V gene are MDHEN and SYDVKM. The CDR3 length is 14 residues. CDR3 loop: CASSAYGSNYGYTF. CDR3 sequence (DNA): TGTGCCAGCAGCGCTTACGGGAGTAACTATGGCTACACCTTC.

This chain joins TRBV2 and TRBJ2-1; TRBD1 aligns across 7 bases. Trimming cost V 7 bases and J 8 bases; bases outside gene matches: 5. Germline values: CDR1 SNHLY, CDR2 FYNNEI. The length of the CDR3 is 12 residues. The chain's CDR3 is CASTRDSDEQFF. The CDR3 coding sequence is TGTGCCAGCACTAGGGACAGCGATGAGCAGTTCTTC.

The chain couples TRBV2 to TRBJ1-5, with no clear D. The CDR3 is made up of 13 amino acids. CDR1 is SNHLY, CDR2 FYNNEI, per germline. V lost 7 bases and J 3 bases, leaving 10 bases between the germline ends. The CDR3 nucleotides read TGTGCCAGCACGAGGGAACACAATCAGCCCCAGCATTTT. Its translation: CASTREHNQPQHF.

The genes are TRBV7-8 and TRBJ1-1; D remains ambiguous. Trimming left V 5 bases short and J 6 bases short, with 19 bases between. The CDR3 is 15 amino acids. Per the germline V gene, CDR1 is SGHVS and CDR2 is FQNEAQ. The CDR3 spells CASSTRPGLGAEAFF. In DNA, the CDR3 is TGTGCCAGCAGCACAAGGCCAGGCCTGGGCGCTGAAGCTTTCTTT. Combining the CDR3 with reference TRBV7-8 and TRBJ1-1 gives the whole variable domain GAGVSQSPRYKVAKRGQDVALRCDPISGHVSLFWYQQALGQGPEFLTYFQNEAQLDKSGLPSDRFFAERPEGSVSTLKIQRTQQEDSAVYLCASSTRPGLGAEAFFGQGTRLTVV.

This chain joins TRBV10-3 and TRBJ1-1, with 7 positions matching TRBD1. The CDR3 has 14 residues. V lost 5 bases and J lost 1; bases outside the gene matches: 4. The germline CDR1 and CDR2 sequences are ENHRY and SYGVKD. CDR3: CAISQGDGNTEAFF. CDR3 sequence (DNA): TGTGCCATCAGTCAGGGGGACGGGAACACTGAAGCTTTCTTT.

The CDR3 loop reads CASSLRVAPDTGELFF. The CDR3 nucleotides read TGTGCCAGCAGTTTAAGAGTAGCCCCCGACACCGGGGAGCTGTTTTTT. The rearrangement joins TRBV12-3 or TRBV12-4 to TRBJ2-2; D remains unclear. The CDR3 consists of 16 residues. Between the trimmed V and J ends, which lost 2 bases and 3 bases, there was a span of 13 bases.

The chain carries TRBV7-9 and TRBJ2-3; 9 nucleotides agree with TRBD1. Unmatched junction bases numbered 10, after V lost 5 bases and J lost 4 bases. This CDR3 region has 16 residues. Per the germline V gene, CDR1 is SEHNR and CDR2 is FQNEAQ (reference sequence). CDR3 sequence reads: CASSLLQGAWSDTQYF. For the CDR3, the DNA is TGTGCCAGCAGCCTTCTACAGGGGGCTTGGTCAGATACGCAGTATTTT.

This clonotype was detected only once. This sequence joins TRBV6-5 and TRBJ2-2; 11 bases fit TRBD2. This CDR3 is 18 amino acids long. CDR1 and CDR2 (germline): MNHEY, SVGAGI. Trimming removed 0 bases from V and 4 bases from J; junction bases left unmatched: 7. CDR3 bases: TGTGCCAGCAGTTACTCGACTAGCGGGAACTCGGGCACCGGGGAGCTGTTTTTT. Protein sequence: CASSYSTSGNSGTGELFF.

This sequence joins TRBV6-1 and TRBJ1-3, with a weak D call TRBD1 (5 bases). The CDR3 totals 15 residues. Trimming removed 6 bases from V and 0 bases from J, with 12 bases in between. CDR1 and CDR2 from the germline V gene are MNHNS and SASEGT. As DNA, the CDR3 is TGTGCCAGCAGCGACCGACAGAGCTCTGGAAACACCATATATTTT. Amino acids: CASSDRQSSGNTIYF.

This clonotype was found a few times. The chain joins TRBV28 to TRBJ1-1, with D possibly being TRBD1 (6 bases). Trimming removed 7 bases at V and 7 bases at J, with 13 bases between. This CDR3 has 12 amino acids. Germline V CDR1 and CDR2: MDHEN, SYDVKM. The CDR3 coding sequence is TGTGCCAGCAAGGGGGGTCTGAGTGAAGCTTTCTTT. As protein: CASKGGLSEAFF.

This clonotype was counted a few times. This sequence joins TRBV2 and TRBJ2-2; D might be TRBD1 (5 bases). Trimming shortened V by 7 bases and J by 1 base, and 10 bases separated the two germline ends. Germline CDR1 reads SNHLY; CDR2 reads FYNNEI. This CDR3 region has 14 residues. Here the CDR3 reads CASIPRENTGELFF. Written as DNA, the CDR3 is TGTGCCAGCATACCCAGGGAGAACACCGGGGAGCTGTTTTTT.

This clonotype was detected only a few times. Here the CDR3 reads CSARSSGNNEQFF. As DNA, the CDR3 is TGCAGTGCCCGATCGTCAGGAAACAATGAGCAGTTCTTC. This chain connects TRBV20-1 to TRBJ2-1, with D unclear. V shed 6 bases and J shed 5 bases, with 14 bases lying between them. CDR3 length: 13 residues. Germline V gives CDR1 DFQATT, CDR2 SNEGSKA (reference sequence).

The chain has TRBV30 and TRBJ1-2; D is uncertain. Trimming pared 2 bases from V and 8 bases from J, leaving 12 bases between. Germline CDR1 GTSNPN, CDR2 SVGIG (reference sequence). The CDR3 runs to 12 residues. The CDR3 loop reads CAWSPWNWGYTF. The CDR3 DNA is TGTGCCTGGAGTCCCTGGAACTGGGGCTACACCTTC.

There are a few counts of this clonotype. The chain is built from TRBV7-9 and TRBJ2-1; 11 positions match TRBD1. The ends lost 6 bases at V and 7 bases at J; junction bases unmatched: 8. The CDR3 has 15 amino acids. Looked up from germline, CDR1 is SEHNR and CDR2 is FQNEAQ (reference sequence). In DNA form, the CDR3 reads TGTGCCAGCAGGGTCGGACAGGGGGCTAGGAATGAGCAGTTCTTC. Its protein product is CASRVGQGARNEQFF.

A few counts support this clonotype. This rearrangement joins TRBV19 to TRBJ2-2; D might be TRBD2 (6 bases). Germline V gene data show CDR1 as LNHDA and CDR2 as SQIVND (reference sequence). The CDR3 spans 17 residues. Trimming cost V 3 bases and J 3 bases, with 17 bases left between them. CDR3 nucleotides: TGTGCCAGTAGTATCGGAGGGAATGGTCGGTACACCGGGGAGCTGTTTTTT. Protein product: CASSIGGNGRYTGELFF.

This clonotype has only a few counts. The rearrangement uses TRBV12-3 or TRBV12-4 and TRBJ1-4; tentative D call: TRBD1 (5 bases). The CDR3 runs to 14 residues. Trimming pared 6 bases from V and 5 bases from J, leaving 13 bases between. For the CDR3, the DNA is TGTGCCAGCAGACCGGGACGGGAGAATGAAAAACTGTTTTTT. Translating gives CASRPGRENEKLFF.

For this clonotype: Germline is not matched at one junction end, which may reflect a read error. The chain recombines TRBV7-2 with TRBJ1-1, with 12 bases that match TRBD1. The CDR3 consists of 15 residues. Germline V gene data show CDR1 as SGHTA and CDR2 as FQGNSA. The CDR3 DNA reads as TGTGCCAGCAGGGCCCCCGGGACAGGGGGCGGTGAAGTTTTCTTT. Its translation is CASRAPGTGGGEVFF.

This clonotype came up a few times. As DNA, the CDR3 is TGTGCCAGCAGCTCCAGGGGTGGTGAGCAGTTCTTC. Its protein is CASSSRGGEQFF. The chain recombines TRBV11-2 with TRBJ2-1, with D perhaps TRBD1 (6 bases). Germline CDR1 SGHAT, CDR2 FQNNGV. V was clipped by 4 bases and J by 9 bases, with 10 bases between them. The length of the CDR3 is 12 residues.

A few counts support this clonotype. V and J are TRBV30 and TRBJ2-7; 8 bases match TRBD1. With V trimmed by 4 bases and J by 4 bases, 3 bases remained unmatched. This CDR3 spans 12 amino acids. From germline, CDR1 is GTSNPN and CDR2 SVGIG (reference sequence). The CDR3 nucleotides are TGTGCCTGGACAGGGGGCAGGTACGAGCAGTACTTC. Translated: CAWTGGRYEQYF.

The table lists this clonotype with a few counts. The chain joins TRBV10-3 to TRBJ2-7; maybe TRBD1 (6 bases). Germline-derived CDR1 and CDR2 are ENHRY and SYGVKD. The V end was cut by 6 bases, the J end by 0 bases, with 12 bases between. The CDR3 has 14 amino acids. CDR3: CAISGYRDSYEQYF. The CDR3 nucleotides read TGTGCCATCAGCGGCTACAGGGACTCCTACGAGCAGTACTTC.

This clonotype appeared a few times. This chain links TRBV10-1 with TRBJ2-7, with D possibly TRBD2 on 5 matching bases. CDR3 length: 14 residues. Between the trimmed V and J ends, which lost 9 bases and 3 bases, there was a span of 18 bases. Germline assignment: CDR1 WNHNN and CDR2 SYGVQD (reference sequence). CDR3 DNA: TGCGCCAGTCCGATCCGGACGGACTTCTACGAGCAGTACTTC. It is translated as CASPIRTDFYEQYF.

Comments on this clonotype: Compared with germline, one end of the junction differs, possibly owing to a read error. The chain couples TRBV2 to TRBJ1-2; no clear D gene. Germline CDR1 reads SNHLY; CDR2 reads FYNNEI. This CDR3 has 13 amino acids. The CDR3 bases are TGTGCCACCAGTGATTTGGGGAACTATGGCTACACCTTC. It specifies CATSDLGNYGYTF.

This clonotype was seen only a few times. The genes are TRBV20-1 and TRBJ2-3, with D uncertain. Per the germline V gene, CDR1 is DFQATT and CDR2 is SNEGSKA (reference sequence). V was pared by 1 base and J by 3 bases, with 5 bases between. This CDR3 is 12 amino acids long. The CDR3 region is CSARGMTDTQYF. The CDR3 coding sequence is TGCAGTGCTAGAGGGATGACAGATACGCAGTATTTT.

This clonotype was seen many times. V usage is TRBV14 and J usage is TRBJ2-7; perhaps TRBD2 as D (6 bases). Germline V gives CDR1 SGHDN, CDR2 FVKESK. The CDR3 consists of 15 residues. The ends were cut back, 1 base at V and 2 bases at J, with 12 bases in the middle. CDR3: CASSQALAPTYEQYF. CDR3 nucleotides: TGTGCCAGCAGCCAAGCTCTAGCGCCAACCTACGAGCAGTACTTC.